This record looks at one T cell receptor beta chain sequence and its context. The sample is drawn from a study of blood T cell repertoires in COVID-19. Overall study: The analysed material was cDNA or gDNA that came from T cells, B-cell-depleted T cells, or PBMCs.

TCRdb's table, derived via immunoSEQ multiplex PCR, lists solely in-frame clones and lacks some. The sample lists about 59,000 clones, over 75% seen once, with about 18% in the top ten. Trimming cost V 5 bases and J 8 bases, with 12 bases left between them. The CDR3 runs to 12 residues. The sequence was obtained from a human donor in a cohort sampled during active COVID-19. This sequence joins TRBV12-3 or TRBV12-4 and TRBJ1-2; D not resolved. Sequenced sample: peripheral blood. CDR3 sequence: CASSHGPSGYTF. Here the CDR3 DNA reads TGTGCCAGCAGTCATGGACCTAGCGGCTACACCTTC.